One sample yielded the 24 T cell receptor beta chains listed below, sequenced in a study of breast tumors, draining lymph nodes, adjacent tissues. TCRdb reanalysed the multiplex PCR reads using MiXCR and keeps one entry per CDR3 protein. This sample yields about 230,000 distinct CDR3 sequences, of which about a third are seen a single time; approximately 1.5% belongs to the top ten. Breast cancer patients provided tissue from their axillary draining lymph nodes. The sequencing sample was made of axillary lymph node tissue. The receptors shown here come from a female donor with breast cancer. Some clones in this sample may be carry-over from other donors' samples.

The chain employs TRBV5-1 and TRBJ2-1; tentatively, D is TRBD2 (7 bases). The last part of the DNA fits TRBJ2-5 better; the J call may be wrong. This CDR3 comprises 14 residues. Germline lookup yields CDR1 SGHRS and CDR2 YFSETQ. The CDR3 DNA reads TGCGCCAGCAGCAGGGGGGGAGGGACTGAGACCCAGTACTTC. Residues: CASSRGGGTETQYF.

This clonotype was detected many times. V is TRBV20-1 and J is TRBJ2-1; possible D gene TRBD2, 5 bases. The CDR3 has 14 residues. V was clipped by 1 base and J by 0 bases, with 7 bases between them. Germline V lookup: CDR1 DFQATT, CDR2 SNEGSKA (reference sequence). CDR3 coding DNA: TGCAGTGCTAGAGCGGGAACCTCCTACAATGAGCAGTTCTTC. It encodes CSARAGTSYNEQFF.

Note on this clonotype: A clone one base away is much larger, so this may be a read error. CDR3 protein: CASSGGRAYEQYF. The DNA of the CDR3 is TGTGCCAGCAGTGGAGGCCGAGCCTACGAGCAGTACTTC. The J gene is TRBJ2-7, the V gene TRBV11-3, with D perhaps matching TRBD2 (5 bases). V was trimmed by 6 bases and J by 2 bases, leaving 11 bases between them. Germline loops: CDR1 SGHNT, CDR2 YENEEA. The CDR3 loop spans 13 amino acids.

The chain has TRBV19 and TRBJ1-5; perhaps TRBD1 as D (6 bases). This CDR3 contains 13 residues. Germline V CDR1 and CDR2: LNHDA, SQIVND (reference sequence). Trimming cost V 8 bases and J 7 bases, with 15 bases left between them. CDR3 protein: CASSDSSGQPQHF. CDR3 bases: TGTGCCAGTTCGGACAGTAGTGGACAGCCCCAGCATTTT. Full variable domain (missing parts from reference TRBV19 and TRBJ1-5): DGGITQSPKYLFRKEGQNVTLSCEQNLNHDAMYWYRQDPGQGLRLIYYSQIVNDFQKGDIAEGYSVSREKKESFPLTVTSAQKNPTAFYLCASSDSSGQPQHFGDGTRLSIL.

This clonotype was observed a few times. A much larger clone lies one base from this, so it may be a read error. The chain uses TRBV12-3 or TRBV12-4 and TRBJ2-7; 9 bases align to TRBD1. The CDR3 loop spans 14 amino acids. J gave up 6 bases and V 6 bases, and 9 bases lay outside the gene matches. CDR3 DNA: TGTGCCAGCAGATGCACAGGGGGCGCGTCCGAGCAGTACTTC. It translates to CASRCTGGASEQYF.

The sample holds many counts of this clonotype. The genes are TRBV12-3 or TRBV12-4 and TRBJ2-5, with a weak D call TRBD2 (7 bases). V lost 7 bases and J lost 4, with 16 bases in between. This CDR3 contains 14 residues. The CDR3 nucleotides are TGTGCCAGCACCCATCAGGGAGGGGGAGAGACCCAGTACTTC. The encoded protein is CASTHQGGGETQYF.

The gene calls are TRBV12-5 and TRBJ2-3, with no clear D. The V gene lost 6 bases and the J gene lost 7 bases, with 11 bases spanning the gap. CDR3 length: 12 residues. Germline CDR1 is LGHNT and CDR2 is FRNRAP. The CDR3 protein is CASGPSINTQYF. The CDR3, as DNA: TGTGCTAGTGGGCCGAGCATAAATACGCAGTATTTT.

This clonotype was observed many times. The chain's CDR3 is CSAGRQAGNQPQHF. The CDR3 bases are TGCAGTGCTGGGCGACAGGCAGGGAATCAGCCCCAGCATTTT. The chain joins TRBV20-1 to TRBJ1-5, with D possibly matching TRBD1 (6 bases). CDR1 and CDR2 (germline): DFQATT, SNEGSKA (reference sequence). CDR3 size: 14 residues. V was trimmed by 5 bases and J by 4 bases, leaving 15 bases between them.

V gene TRBV19 combines with J gene TRBJ1-3; a weak D match, TRBD1 (5 bases). CDR1 is LNHDA, CDR2 SQIVND, per germline (reference sequence). The CDR3 has 11 residues. Trimming took 4 bases from V and 7 from J, leaving 5 bases between them. CDR3 nucleotides: TGTGCCAGTAGTAAGGGGAACACCATATATTTT. It translates to CASSKGNTIYF.

Comment on this clonotype: This may come from a read error, since a much larger clone is one base off. The rearrangement joins TRBV5-8 to TRBJ2-1; D possibly matches TRBD1 or TRBD2 (6 bases each). This CDR3 comprises 15 residues. Deletions cut 2 bases from V and 6 bases from J, with 15 bases between. Germline V gene sequence: CDR1 SGHTS, CDR2 YDEGEE. The CDR3, as DNA: TGTGCCAGCAGCTTAGGGGGGCCCGTAGGCAATGAGCAGTTCTTC. It translates to CASSLGGPVGNEQFF.

This clonotype showed up many times. A much larger clone sits a single nucleotide away, making a read error possible. No DNA is shown, since the ends of the CDR3 on it are uncertain; the CDR3 is the one TCRdb lists. The J gene is TRBJ2-6, the V gene TRBV7-2; the table's D call, TRBD1, was not checked against the DNA. The CDR3 comprises 15 residues, both ends counted. The germline CDR1 and CDR2 sequences are SGHTA and FQGNSA. CDR3: CASMGWGPGANVLPF.

This clonotype has at least ten counts. J is TRBJ1-2 and V is TRBV20-1, with a possible D match to TRBD1 (6 bases). The CDR3 consists of 13 residues. Germline V lookup: CDR1 DFQATT, CDR2 SNEGSKA (reference sequence). Deletions cut 1 base from V and 4 bases from J, with 10 bases between. CDR3 residues: CSARAQGSYGYTF. CDR3 DNA: TGCAGTGCTAGAGCACAGGGCTCCTATGGCTACACCTTC.

This clonotype is a singleton in its sample. This rearrangement joins TRBV20-1 to TRBJ1-2; no definite D call. The V end was cut by 3 bases, the J end by 8 bases, with 13 bases between. This CDR3 has 12 residues. Looked up from germline, CDR1 is DFQATT and CDR2 is SNEGSKA (reference sequence). The CDR3 is CSARLEGGGYTF. The CDR3 nucleotides read TGCAGTGCTAGGCTGGAAGGCGGGGGCTACACCTTC.

CDR3 in DNA: TGTGCCACCAGCAGCTCCCGGGACAGGGGCCGCTACAATGAGCAGTTCTTC. Protein product: CATSSSRDRGRYNEQFF. The chain recombines TRBV15 with TRBJ2-1; TRBD1 agrees at 10 bases. Germline V gene data show CDR1 as LNHNV and CDR2 as YYDKDF (reference sequence). Trimming took 3 bases from V and 3 from J; bases not matched to a gene: 8. This CDR3 has 17 residues.

In the case of this clonotype: Just one base apart from a much larger clone, this may be a read error. The chain is built from TRBV7-2 and TRBJ1-2, with D possibly being TRBD1 (5 bases). CDR1 is SGHTA, CDR2 FQGNSA, per germline. The CDR3 is 15 residues long. The CDR3 region is CAGSLGALGGMGYPF. In DNA, the CDR3 is TGTGCCGGCAGCTTAGGAGCCCTGGGGGGGATGGGCTACCCCTTC.

This clonotype was seen only a few times. The CDR3 loop is CASSLGTGTEAFF. CDR3 coding DNA: TGTGCCAGCAGCTTGGGGACAGGGACTGAAGCTTTCTTT. The chain combines TRBV11-2 with TRBJ1-1; 9 bases align to TRBD1. Germline V gene sequence: CDR1 SGHAT, CDR2 FQNNGV. The CDR3 contains 13 residues. The V segment lost 3 bases and the J segment 5 bases; nucleotides outside the gene matches: 1.

In this sample, this clonotype turned up many times. The chain joins TRBV6-1 to TRBJ2-1; 11 positions agree with TRBD2. CDR3 size: 15 residues. The V gene end was trimmed by 5 bases and the J gene end by 4 bases; junction bases not matched to a gene: 4. CDR1 is MNHNS, CDR2 SASEGT, per germline. CDR3 nucleotides: TGTGCCAGCAGTAATAGCGGGAGGGATTACAATGAGCAGTTCTTC. It specifies CASSNSGRDYNEQFF.

The table lists this clonotype with many counts. The rearrangement uses TRBV19 and TRBJ1-3; 7 nucleotides align to TRBD1. The germline gives CDR1 LNHDA, CDR2 SQIVND (reference sequence). This CDR3 is built from 12 residues. Losses at the gene ends were 7 bases for V and 15 bases for J; bases not matched to a gene: 12. The CDR3 loop is CASKDRQGKQYF. The CDR3 region has the DNA TGTGCCAGTAAGGACAGGCAGGGAAAACAATATTTT.

The chain recombines TRBV6-1 with TRBJ2-1, with D possibly matching TRBD1 (6 bases). Looked up from germline, CDR1 is MNHNS and CDR2 is SASEGT. Trimming pared 5 bases from V and 6 bases from J, leaving 17 bases between. The CDR3 extends over 15 amino acids. The CDR3 loop is CASSQVGAYGNEQFF. For the CDR3, the DNA is TGTGCCAGCAGTCAAGTGGGGGCTTATGGCAATGAGCAGTTCTTC.

In regard to this clonotype: This is likely a read error, given that the CDR3 carries no conserved phenylalanine or tryptophan at its end. Because the CDR3's place on the DNA is in doubt, the DNA is left out and the CDR3 is given as listed by TCRdb. The chain carries TRBV24-1 and TRBJ1-4; the table's D call, TRBD1, has no DNA check behind it. The CDR3 adds up to 8 amino acids, both ends counted. Germline lookup yields CDR1 KGHDR and CDR2 SFDVKD. CDR3 loop: CATSGGLK.

This clonotype showed up just a few times. This may be a read error: a much more frequent sequence differs by one nucleotide. This rearrangement joins TRBV20-1 to TRBJ2-1; 9 bases line up with TRBD2. The CDR3 runs 15 residues. The V segment lost 1 base and the J segment 6 bases; nucleotides outside the gene matches: 7. Looked up from germline, CDR1 is DFQATT and CDR2 is SNEGSKA (reference sequence). CDR3 in amino acids: CSARGLAGRANEQFF. CDR3 in DNA: TGCAGTGCTAGAGGTCTAGCGGGAAGGGCCAATGAGCAGTTCTTC.

This clonotype was picked up many times. This rearrangement joins TRBV5-4 to TRBJ2-5, with TRBD1 identical over 7 bases. Trimming cost V 4 bases and J 6 bases; bases outside gene matches: 9. The CDR3 has 14 amino acids. Germline lookup yields CDR1 SGHNT and CDR2 YYREEE (reference sequence). The CDR3 loop is CASSIQQGFKTQYF. CDR3 DNA: TGTGCCAGCAGCATACAACAGGGGTTTAAGACCCAGTACTTC.

V gene TRBV24-1 combines with J gene TRBJ2-1, with a possible D match to TRBD2 (6 bases). The CDR3 has 16 amino acids. Germline V gives CDR1 KGHDR, CDR2 SFDVKD. The V gene lost 3 bases and the J gene lost 4 bases, with 15 bases spanning the gap. CDR3 nucleotide sequence: TGTGCCACCAGTGATCCGCCAAACGGGAGATACAATGAGCAGTTCTTC. Protein: CATSDPPNGRYNEQFF.

This clonotype was detected many times. The chain combines TRBV12-3 or TRBV12-4 with TRBJ1-6; D possibly corresponds to TRBD1 (5 bases). The CDR3 consists of 14 residues. Trimming stripped 4 bases from V and 8 bases from J, with 12 bases between. Written as DNA, the CDR3 is TGTGCCAGCAGTTCCCCAGGGTCCCATTCACCCCTCCACTTT. This codes for CASSSPGSHSPLHF.